A selection of T cell receptor beta chains follows, all from one sample in a study of CD8+ T cells in alopecia areata. Measured with immunoSEQ multiplex PCR; TCRdb has only the in-frame clones, and not every one. The sample records 130,000 to 150,000 clones, approximately 49% being singletons. Here the sequenced sample was CD4+ T cells sorted from blood, taken at week 0. These receptors originate from a human donor with alopecia areata. Both conserved end residues are part of each CDR3. The order of the fields is V gene, clone size, D gene, J gene, CDR3 DNA, CDR3 protein. D genes are given only for firm matches. A clone size is listed for some rows: how often the clone was seen (once, few, many), or a class if it is expanded.

v_gene: TRBV5-4
abundance: few
d_gene: -
j_gene: TRBJ1-2
CDR3nt: TGTGCCAGCAGCTTGCCCGGGGCTGGCTATGGCTACACCTTC
CDR3aa: CASSLPGAGYGYTF

v_gene: TRBV7-2
abundance: -
d_gene: TRBD1
j_gene: TRBJ2-2
CDR3nt: TGTGCCAGCAGCTTACCCGGGACAGGGTACACCGGGGAGCTGTTTTTT
CDR3aa: CASSLPGTGYTGELFF

v_gene: TRBV28
abundance: -
d_gene: TRBD1
j_gene: TRBJ1-4
CDR3nt: TGTGCCAGCAGTGGATACAGGGGGAGACCTGAAAAACTGTTTTTT
CDR3aa: CASSGYRGRPEKLFF

v_gene: TRBV23-1
abundance: -
d_gene: TRBD2
j_gene: TRBJ2-1
CDR3nt: TGCGCCAGCAGTCACTTTCTAGCGGTATACTCCTACAATGAGCAGTTCTTC
CDR3aa: CASSHFLAVYSYNEQFF

v_gene: TRBV5-4
abundance: -
d_gene: TRBD1
j_gene: TRBJ2-2
CDR3nt: TGTGCCAGCAGCTCAGGGGGCCCTCTAAACGGCGGGGAGCTGTTTTTT
CDR3aa: CASSSGGPLNGGELFF

v_gene: TRBV30
abundance: few
d_gene: -
j_gene: TRBJ2-1
CDR3nt: TGTGCCTGGAGAGGATATAGCGGAGACTACTACAATGAGCAGTTCTTC
CDR3aa: CAWRGYSGDYYNEQFF

v_gene: TRBV19
abundance: -
d_gene: -
j_gene: TRBJ1-2
CDR3nt: TGTGCCAGTAGTGGACAGTACTATGGCTACACCTTC
CDR3aa: CASSGQYYGYTF

v_gene: TRBV18
abundance: few
d_gene: -
j_gene: TRBJ1-3
CDR3nt: TGTGCCAGCTCACCACAAAAGGCGCTCTCTGGAAACACCATATATTTT
CDR3aa: CASSPQKALSGNTIYF

v_gene: TRBV29-1
abundance: few
d_gene: -
j_gene: TRBJ2-5
CDR3nt: TGCAGCGTCACAGGTGGGAAGGAGACCCAGTACTTC
CDR3aa: CSVTGGKETQYF

v_gene: TRBV5-1
abundance: -
d_gene: TRBD2
j_gene: TRBJ2-1
CDR3nt: TGCGCCAGCAACTTAGCGGGCTTAGCCAATGAGCAGTTCTTC
CDR3aa: CASNLAGLANEQFF

v_gene: TRBV27
abundance: -
d_gene: -
j_gene: TRBJ2-7
CDR3nt: TGTGCCAGCAGTCCACTCGGGACATCCTACGAGCAGTACTTC
CDR3aa: CASSPLGTSYEQYF

v_gene: TRBV29-1
abundance: -
d_gene: TRBD2
j_gene: TRBJ2-5
CDR3nt: TGCAGCATCCACCGGTCCAGCGGGGTCCAAGAGACCCAGTACTTC
CDR3aa: CSIHRSSGVQETQYF

v_gene: TRBV27
abundance: -
d_gene: TRBD2
j_gene: TRBJ2-2
CDR3nt: TGTGCCAGCAGTTTAATGGGTGGTTTAGCGGGAGCGGGCGGGGAGCTGTTTTTT
CDR3aa: CASSLMGGLAGAGGELFF

v_gene: TRBV13
abundance: -
d_gene: TRBD2
j_gene: TRBJ2-5
CDR3nt: TGTGCCAGCAGCTACGGGGGTAGCGGGAGGGCCAGGAAGACCCAGTACTTC
CDR3aa: CASSYGGSGRARKTQYF

v_gene: TRBV9
abundance: -
d_gene: TRBD2
j_gene: TRBJ2-1
CDR3nt: TGTGCCAGCAGCGTAGGAGGTTGGGCGGGAGCCTTAGGTGAGCAGTTCTTC
CDR3aa: CASSVGGWAGALGEQFF

v_gene: TRBV19
abundance: -
d_gene: -
j_gene: TRBJ2-2
CDR3nt: TGTGCCAGTAGTATGTCTAACACCGGGGAGCTGTTTTTT
CDR3aa: CASSMSNTGELFF

v_gene: TRBV2
abundance: -
d_gene: -
j_gene: TRBJ1-1
CDR3nt: TGTGCCAGCAGTGTGTTTCCGAACACTGAAGCTTTCTTT
CDR3aa: CASSVFPNTEAFF

v_gene: TRBV30
abundance: -
d_gene: TRBD1
j_gene: TRBJ1-1
CDR3nt: TGTGCCTGGAGTCTAACCCGGACAGGGGGCGAAGACACTGAAGCTTTCTTT
CDR3aa: CAWSLTRTGGEDTEAFF

v_gene: TRBV11-2
abundance: -
d_gene: -
j_gene: TRBJ2-5
CDR3nt: TGTGCCAGCAGCCGCGGAGGTCCGGAGACCCAGTACTTC
CDR3aa: CASSRGGPETQYF

v_gene: TRBV7-9
abundance: -
d_gene: -
j_gene: TRBJ2-3
CDR3nt: TGTGCCAGCAGCTTAGGTTGGCCTACAAGCACAGATACGCAGTATTTT
CDR3aa: CASSLGWPTSTDTQYF

v_gene: TRBV29-1
abundance: -
d_gene: TRBD2
j_gene: TRBJ2-5
CDR3nt: TGCAGCGTATTGACTAGCGGGAGCCAGGAGACCCAGTACTTC
CDR3aa: CSVLTSGSQETQYF

v_gene: TRBV6-5
abundance: -
d_gene: -
j_gene: TRBJ2-3
CDR3nt: TGTGCCAGCAGTCCGGGGACCGACCGGTATTTT
CDR3aa: CASSPGTDRYF

v_gene: TRBV7-9
abundance: -
d_gene: TRBD1
j_gene: TRBJ2-7
CDR3nt: TGTGCCAGCAGCCAGGGACAGGGGGCCTACGAGCAGTACTTC
CDR3aa: CASSQGQGAYEQYF

v_gene: TRBV27
abundance: -
d_gene: TRBD2
j_gene: TRBJ2-3
CDR3nt: TGTGCCAGCAGTCCGTGGACTAGCGGCACAGATACGCAGTATTTT
CDR3aa: CASSPWTSGTDTQYF

v_gene: TRBV7-2
abundance: -
d_gene: -
j_gene: TRBJ1-5
CDR3nt: TGTGCCAGCAGCTTAGACCAGGGTAATGGGCCCCAGCATTTT
CDR3aa: CASSLDQGNGPQHF

v_gene: TRBV15
abundance: -
d_gene: -
j_gene: TRBJ1-5
CDR3nt: TGTGCCACCAGCAGAGATCCGACAGCGTGGCATCAGCCCCAGCATTTT
CDR3aa: CATSRDPTAWHQPQHF

v_gene: TRBV7-2
abundance: -
d_gene: TRBD2
j_gene: TRBJ2-7
CDR3nt: TGTGCCAGCAGCCTGGGACTAGGCAACTACGAGCAGTACTTC
CDR3aa: CASSLGLGNYEQYF

v_gene: TRBV30
abundance: few
d_gene: -
j_gene: TRBJ2-2
CDR3nt: TGTGCCTATACTGGGGGAGTGAACACCGGGGAGCTGTTTTTT
CDR3aa: CAYTGGVNTGELFF